This TCR beta chain was obtained from a study of memory CD8 T cells in hepatitis C reinfection. Across the whole study: After reinfection, a couple of primary-infection resolvers became chronically infected. Reinfection meant HCV RNA positivity after two negatives ≥60 days apart. Late/post reinfection sampling occurred 12 to 24 weeks after detected reinfection. The study's findings and limits: Conclusions on public clonotypes and secondary clearance were not definitive with about 5 donors.

The table came from immunoSEQ multiplex PCR; TCRdb's copy has only in-frame clones and leaves some out. The data contain 46,000 or so clones, 85% to 90% of them singletons. The CDR3 sequence is 17 residues long. V shed 0 bases and J shed 0 bases, with 15 bases lying between them. Germline V lookup: CDR1 SQVTM, CDR2 ANQGSEA. The sample's time point: late/post reinfection, 12 to 24 weeks after detection. No in vitro expansion preceded TCR sequencing of the sorted cells. As regards this clone: Antigen: not known.

The sample consisted of naive CD8+ T cells sorted from blood. The chain has TRBV29-1 and TRBJ2-1; maybe TRBD2 (5 bases). This sequence originates from a young man with hepatitis C virus infection. CDR3 sequence reads: CSVEEALAESSYNEQFF. The CDR3, as DNA: TGCAGCGTTGAAGAGGCGCTAGCAGAGAGCTCCTACAATGAGCAGTTCTTC.